The text below deals with one T cell receptor (beta chain). Assay: immunoSEQ multiplex PCR; the TCRdb copy retains only in-frame clones and omits some. The sample has 180,000 or so clones; roughly 83% are singletons. Germline V gene data show CDR1 as SGHTA and CDR2 as FQGNSA. There are 15 residues in the CDR3. Trimming left V 2 bases short and J 4 bases short, with 14 bases between. These data belong to a study of blood T cell repertoires in COVID-19. Study background: The United States, Italy and Spain provided the acute and convalescent COVID-19 samples. Sources were T cells, B-cell-depleted T cells, or PBMCs; the material itself was cDNA or gDNA.

Recruits, aged roughly 18 to 95 years, lived in around 24 US areas. Symptom resolution, clearance, or two negative PCRs marked donors in Cohort 3 as recovered. This rearrangement joins TRBV7-2 to TRBJ1-2; D is undetermined. Sequencing was done on a sample of PBMCs or T cells enriched from blood (not recorded which). The TCR sequence derives from a woman aged 60 to 75 who had recovered from COVID-19. The chain's CDR3 is CASSLRPTGIYGYTF. The CDR3 DNA is TGTGCCAGCAGCTTACGCCCGACGGGGATCTATGGCTACACCTTC.